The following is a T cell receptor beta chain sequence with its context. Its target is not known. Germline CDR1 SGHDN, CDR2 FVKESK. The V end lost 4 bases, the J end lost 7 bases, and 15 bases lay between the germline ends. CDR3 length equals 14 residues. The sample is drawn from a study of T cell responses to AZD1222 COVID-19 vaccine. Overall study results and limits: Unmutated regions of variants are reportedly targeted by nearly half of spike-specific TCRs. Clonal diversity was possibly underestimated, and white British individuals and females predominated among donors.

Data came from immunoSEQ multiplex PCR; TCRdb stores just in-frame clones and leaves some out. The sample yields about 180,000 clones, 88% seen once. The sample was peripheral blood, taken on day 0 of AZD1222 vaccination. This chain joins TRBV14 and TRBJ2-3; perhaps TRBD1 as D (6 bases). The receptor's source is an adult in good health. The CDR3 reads CASSPGVRDNTQYF. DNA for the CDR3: TGTGCCAGCAGCCCAGGAGTCAGGGACAATACGCAGTATTTT.